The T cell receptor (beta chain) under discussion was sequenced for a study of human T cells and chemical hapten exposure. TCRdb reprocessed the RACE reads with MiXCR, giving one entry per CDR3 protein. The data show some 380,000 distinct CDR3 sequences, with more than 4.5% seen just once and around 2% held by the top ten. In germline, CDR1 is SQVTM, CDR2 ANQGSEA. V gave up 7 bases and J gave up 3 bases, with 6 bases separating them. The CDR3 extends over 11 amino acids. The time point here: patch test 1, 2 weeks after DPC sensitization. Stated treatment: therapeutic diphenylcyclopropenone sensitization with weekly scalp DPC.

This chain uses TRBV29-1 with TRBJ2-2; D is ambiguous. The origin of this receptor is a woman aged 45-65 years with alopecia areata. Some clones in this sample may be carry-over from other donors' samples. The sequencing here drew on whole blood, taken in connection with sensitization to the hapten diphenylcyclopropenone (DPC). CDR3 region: CSGRYTGELFF. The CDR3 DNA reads TGCAGCGGCCGGTACACCGGGGAGCTGTTTTTT.